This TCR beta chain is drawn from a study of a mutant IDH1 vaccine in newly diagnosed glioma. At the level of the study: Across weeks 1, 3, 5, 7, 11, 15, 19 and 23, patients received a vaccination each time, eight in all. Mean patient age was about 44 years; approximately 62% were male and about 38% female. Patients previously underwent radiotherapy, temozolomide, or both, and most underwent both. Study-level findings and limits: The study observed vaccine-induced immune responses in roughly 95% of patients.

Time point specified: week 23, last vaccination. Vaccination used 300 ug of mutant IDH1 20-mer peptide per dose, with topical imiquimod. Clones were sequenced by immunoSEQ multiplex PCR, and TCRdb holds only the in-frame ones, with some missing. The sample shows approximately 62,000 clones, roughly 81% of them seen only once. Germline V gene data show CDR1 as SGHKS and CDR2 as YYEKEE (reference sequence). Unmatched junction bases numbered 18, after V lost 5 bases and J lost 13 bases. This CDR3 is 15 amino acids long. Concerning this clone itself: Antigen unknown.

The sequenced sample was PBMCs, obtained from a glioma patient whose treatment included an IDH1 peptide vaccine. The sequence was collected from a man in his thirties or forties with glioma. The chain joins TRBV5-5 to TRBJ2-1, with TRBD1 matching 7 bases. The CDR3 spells CASSPQVGTAPIQFF. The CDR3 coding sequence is TGTGCCAGCAGTCCTCAGGTTGGGACAGCCCCCATTCAGTTCTTC.